This T cell receptor beta chain appears in the sequencing data of a study of blood T cell repertoires in COVID-19 (dated by TCRdb to the early 2020s). Regarding the study in general: Samples from collaborators originated in the United States, Italy and Spain and spanned both the acute and convalescent phases of COVID-19. Where available, HLA class I and class II types were obtained from metadata supplied by the sample provider rather than from assay-based typing. The dataset comprised deeply sampled blood TCRbeta repertoires from subjects exposed to, actively infected with, or recovered from COVID-19. The repertoires were released in a freely available public database meant as a resource for research on the immune response to SARS-CoV-2. The prospective study material was composed of cDNA or gDNA derived from T cells, B-cell-depleted T cells, or PBMCs. Nearly every sample came with metadata listing a de-identified subject ID, COVID-19 status, age in years and sex. Samples were obtained from the ongoing ImmuneRACE study (first 160 participants) and from some 1,200 subjects provided by 6 global collaborators.

Collaborating institutions collected whole blood in K2EDTA tubes following their own protocols. For TCRbeta analysis, collaborators shipped samples in one of three forms: frozen whole blood, isolated PBMCs, or DNA extracted from either of those sample types. TCRbeta CDR3 regions were amplified from genomic DNA using the immunoSEQ Assay, a bias-controlled multiplex PCR. The study's own analysis went as follows. Nucleated cell counts per sample were estimated from amplification of reference gene primers within the assay. To quantify the absolute abundance of each unique TCRbeta CDR3 rearrangement, sequence reads were collapsed and filtered. Productive Simpson clonality was computed per sample as the square root of Simpson's diversity index over productive rearrangements. TCRdb retrieved this table from immuneACCESS and kept in-frame rearrangements only. Not all clones are present; in checked studies, unresolved V genes account for under half, and no reason is known for the remainder. The V and J calls and clone size are taken from that table; D and trimming were inferred from the DNA. In this sample the table shows more than 250,000 clones, nearly 85% of which occur a single time. The ten largest clonotypes hold approximately 9% of the sample.

The germline V gene sets CDR1 to MDHEN and CDR2 to SYDVKM. V is reduced by 2 bases and J by 6 bases, leaving a spacing of 16 bases between them. From the cysteine up to the phenylalanine, the CDR3 has a length of 15 residues. The only DNA kept is the CDR3, 45 bases in frame from the first base. As regards this clone: Its binding antigen is unknown. The record has no base qualities; no much larger clone is one base away.

Results and caveats for the whole study, not just this receptor: How much clinical and demographic metadata was included differed by source and by participant, and the metadata was provided uncurated.

The source is a human donor in a cohort sampled during active COVID-19. Sequencing was performed on peripheral blood. The rearrangement combines TRBV28 with TRBJ2-5; the D gene is perhaps TRBD1, from 6 matching bases. The nucleotides read TGTGCCAGCAGTTTAGAAGCAACAGGGCACAAGACCCAGTACTTC. The resulting protein is CASSLEATGHKTQYF.